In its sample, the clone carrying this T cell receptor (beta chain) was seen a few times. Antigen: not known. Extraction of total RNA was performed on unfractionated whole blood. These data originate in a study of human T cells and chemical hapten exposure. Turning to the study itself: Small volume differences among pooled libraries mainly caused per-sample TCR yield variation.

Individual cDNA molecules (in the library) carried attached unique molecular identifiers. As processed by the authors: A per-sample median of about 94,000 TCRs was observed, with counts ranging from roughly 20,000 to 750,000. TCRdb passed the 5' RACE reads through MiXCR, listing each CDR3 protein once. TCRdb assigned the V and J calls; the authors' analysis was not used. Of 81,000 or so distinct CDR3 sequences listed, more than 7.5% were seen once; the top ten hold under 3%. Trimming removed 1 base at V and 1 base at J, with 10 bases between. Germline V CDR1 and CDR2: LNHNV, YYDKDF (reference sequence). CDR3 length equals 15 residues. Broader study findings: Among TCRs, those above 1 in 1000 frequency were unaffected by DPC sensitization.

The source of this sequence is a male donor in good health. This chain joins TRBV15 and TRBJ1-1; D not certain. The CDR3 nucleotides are TGTGCCACCAGCAGAGGTCAACTGGGGAACACTGAAGCTTTCTTT. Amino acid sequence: CATSRGQLGNTEAFF.